This T cell receptor beta chain was sequenced in a study of patients and donors after allogeneic stem cell transplantation. MiXCR was run by TCRdb on the RT-PCR reads, yielding one entry per CDR3 protein. The sample shows 410,000 or so distinct CDR3 sequences, around 16% of them seen only once. V lost 6 bases and J 3 bases, leaving 10 bases between the germline ends. The CDR3 contains 13 residues. CDR1 ENHRY and CDR2 SYGVKD come from the germline V gene. Sequencing input: blood, either unsorted or a sorted T cell fraction (not recorded which). This TCR derives from a human donor who was either an allogeneic HSCT recipient or a stem cell or donor lymphocyte infusion donor (not recorded which). It is not recorded whose cells these are; they may come from a transplant donor. V and J are TRBV10-3 and TRBJ2-3, with a possible D match to TRBD2 (5 bases). CDR3 DNA: TGTGCCATCAGAGTGGGAGAGACAGATACGCAGTATTTT. Translated, it gives CAIRVGETDTQYF.